What follows are 6 T cell receptor beta chains derived from one specimen sequenced in a study of immune evolution from preneoplasia to lung adenocarcinoma. The repertoire was sequenced with immunoSEQ multiplex PCR; TCRdb's copy has only in-frame clones and lacks some. This table has around 6,100 clones, roughly 85% appearing once. Specimen: FFPE invasive lung adenocarcinoma tissue. Receptor source: a person between 45 and 75 years old with lung adenocarcinoma.

The genes are TRBV10-3 and TRBJ2-3; D possibly uses TRBD1 or TRBD2 (9 bases each). Germline values: CDR1 ENHRY, CDR2 SYGVKD. Trimming stripped 9 bases from V and 8 bases from J, with 21 bases between. The CDR3 is made up of 14 amino acids. CDR3 protein: CAIQGASGAGTQYF. CDR3 coding DNA: TGTGCCATACAGGGGGCTAGCGGGGCGGGTACGCAGTATTTT.

The chain combines TRBV7-9 with TRBJ2-5; no definite D call. Trimming pared 3 bases from V and 0 bases from J, leaving 14 bases between. CDR1 is SEHNR and CDR2 is FQNEAQ in the germline V gene (reference sequence). The CDR3 length is 16 residues. The CDR3 loop is CASSFGALRYQETQYF. CDR3 coding DNA: TGTGCCAGCAGCTTCGGTGCTTTGCGGTACCAAGAGACCCAGTACTTC.

The chain is built from TRBV30 and TRBJ2-1, with D maybe TRBD2 (6 bases). Trimming removed 0 bases at V and 9 bases at J, with 15 bases between. The CDR3 is made up of 14 amino acids. The germline gives CDR1 GTSNPN, CDR2 SVGIG (reference sequence). CDR3 DNA sequence: TGTGCCTGGAGTGTACTAGCTCCGTTAGGTGAGCAGTTCTTC. Translation gives CAWSVLAPLGEQFF.

This chain joins TRBV29-1 and TRBJ2-1; TRBD2 is a possible D gene (6 bases). CDR1 and CDR2 from the germline V gene are SQVTM and ANQGSEA. The length of the CDR3 is 14 residues. Between the trimmed V and J ends, which lost 6 bases and 0 bases, there was a span of 12 bases. The CDR3, as DNA: TGCAGCGTAAAAGACGGGAGCTCCTACAATGAGCAGTTCTTC. Its translation: CSVKDGSSYNEQFF.

This clone was detected only a few times. V is TRBV6-5 and J is TRBJ2-7, with D perhaps being TRBD1 or TRBD2 (5 bases each). The CDR3 extends over 14 amino acids. V was trimmed by 5 bases and J by 0 bases, leaving 11 bases between them. Germline CDR1 is MNHEY and CDR2 is SVGAGI. Here the CDR3 DNA reads TGTGCCAGCAGTAGCCGGGACGCCTCCTACGAGCAGTACTTC. Protein: CASSSRDASYEQYF.

The V call is TRBV5-1, the J call TRBJ2-5; 7 nucleotides line up with TRBD2. The CDR3 has 14 residues. V was pared by 4 bases and J by 5 bases, with 8 bases of the junction left unmatched. Germline V gene sequence: CDR1 SGHRS, CDR2 YFSETQ. The CDR3 spells CASSAAGPWETQYF. The CDR3 DNA reads TGCGCCAGCAGCGCAGCGGGACCTTGGGAGACCCAGTACTTC. Drawing the rest from reference TRBV5-1 and TRBJ2-5, the complete variable domain is KAGVTQTPRYLIKTRGQQVTLSCSPISGHRSVSWYQQTPGQGLQFLFEYFSETQRNKGNFPGRFSGRQFSNSRSEMNVSTLELGDSALYLCASSAAGPWETQYFGPGTRLLVL.